Each of the 20 T cell receptor beta chains below was sequenced from the same sample in a study of T cell responses to AZD1222 COVID-19 vaccine. Here immunoSEQ multiplex PCR was the method, and the copy in TCRdb shows in-frame clones only, minus some. The sample lists about 100,000 clones; around 89% were seen once. The sequencing used peripheral blood, collected on day 0 of AZD1222 vaccination. The receptors derive from an adult in good health.

V is TRBV5-1 and J is TRBJ1-1; D not certain. The length of the CDR3 is 14 residues. V dropped 5 bases and J dropped 1 base, with 12 bases sitting between them. From germline, CDR1 is SGHRS and CDR2 YFSETQ. The CDR3 loop reads CASSWEAQNTEAFF. In DNA, the CDR3 is TGCGCCAGCAGTTGGGAAGCGCAGAACACTGAAGCTTTCTTT.

The chain recombines TRBV7-2 with TRBJ2-3; TRBD2 aligns across 8 bases. Germline CDR1 SGHTA, CDR2 FQGNSA. Trimming removed 4 bases from V and 1 base from J; junction bases left unmatched: 16. The CDR3 consists of 19 residues. CDR3 loop: CASSSGPSGRRWGTDTQYF. The CDR3, as DNA: TGTGCCAGCAGCTCAGGGCCAAGCGGGAGACGGTGGGGCACAGATACGCAGTATTTT.

The chain is built from TRBV10-2 and TRBJ1-2, with 8 nucleotides matching TRBD1. The CDR3 sequence is 13 residues long. Germline CDR1 WSHSY, CDR2 SAAADI. The trim removed 6 bases at V and 6 bases at J, leaving 6 bases unmatched. As DNA, the CDR3 is TGCGCCAGCAGGGGACAGGACCGGGATGGCTACACCTTC. Its protein product is CASRGQDRDGYTF.

The chain recombines TRBV7-8 with TRBJ2-7; D is unresolved. Trimming left V 4 bases short and J 1 base short, with 8 bases between. This CDR3 has 13 residues. CDR1 and CDR2 from the germline V gene are SGHVS and FQNEAQ. The CDR3 loop is CASSSRLSYEQYF. As DNA, the CDR3 is TGTGCCAGCAGCTCCCGGTTATCCTACGAGCAGTACTTC.

V usage is TRBV27 and J usage is TRBJ2-7; 10 positions match TRBD2. Germline V CDR1 and CDR2: MNHEY, SMNVEV (reference sequence). V was pared by 8 bases and J by 9 bases, with 4 bases of the junction left unmatched. The CDR3 extends over 11 amino acids. CDR3 in amino acids: CASLAGEVQYF. The DNA for the CDR3 is TGTGCCAGCCTAGCGGGAGAGGTGCAGTACTTC.

The J gene is TRBJ1-1, the V gene TRBV19; D is possibly TRBD1 (6 bases). Germline CDR1 and CDR2: LNHDA and SQIVND (reference sequence). V was pared by 6 bases and J by 6 bases, with 17 bases between. There are 14 residues in the CDR3. CDR3 amino acids: CASRRMGGAPEAFF. In DNA form, the CDR3 reads TGTGCCAGTAGGAGAATGGGGGGGGCGCCTGAAGCTTTCTTT.

V gene TRBV9 combines with J gene TRBJ2-5, with 10 bases identical to TRBD1. This CDR3 has 16 residues. Germline assignment: CDR1 SGDLS and CDR2 YYNGEE. With V trimmed by 0 bases and J by 7 bases, 9 bases remained unmatched. CDR3 in amino acids: CASSVGGTGEVWTQYF. Here the CDR3 DNA reads TGTGCCAGCAGCGTAGGAGGGACAGGGGAAGTTTGGACCCAGTACTTC.

The gene calls are TRBV7-9 and TRBJ2-3; TRBD1 matches 7 bases. This CDR3 is 17 amino acids long. Germline trimming cut 5 bases from V and 0 bases from J; bases unmatched to any gene: 11. In germline, CDR1 is SEHNR, CDR2 FQNEAQ (reference sequence). CDR3 loop: CASSPSRGKSSTDTQYF. The CDR3 nucleotides read TGTGCCAGCAGCCCCTCCAGGGGGAAGTCTAGCACAGATACGCAGTATTTT.

The rearrangement uses TRBV7-9 and TRBJ1-5; D is unclear. V was pared by 5 bases and J by 3 bases, with 11 bases between. This CDR3 is built from 14 residues. Germline V gene sequence: CDR1 SEHNR, CDR2 FQNEAQ (reference sequence). The CDR3 loop is CASSEPGSNQPQHF. In nucleotides, the CDR3 is TGTGCCAGCAGCGAACCGGGGTCCAATCAGCCCCAGCATTTT.

The count of this clone is one. The CDR3 here is CASSVRLVPPGELFF. CDR3 coding DNA: TGCGCCAGCAGTGTCAGACTAGTTCCCCCCGGGGAGCTGTTTTTT. This chain connects TRBV10-2 to TRBJ2-2, with TRBD2 as a possible D gene (6 bases). Germline V lookup: CDR1 WSHSY, CDR2 SAAADI. This CDR3 region has 15 residues. Trimming cost V 4 bases and J 6 bases, with 15 bases left between them.

The chain links TRBV6-5 to TRBJ1-3; D may be TRBD1 (6 bases). Between the trimmed V and J ends, which lost 0 bases and 4 bases, there was a span of 13 bases. CDR1 is MNHEY and CDR2 is SVGAGI in the germline V gene. The CDR3 contains 16 residues. This CDR3 is CASSYSGGAGGNTIYF. The CDR3, as DNA: TGTGCCAGCAGTTACTCGGGGGGGGCGGGCGGAAACACCATATATTTT.

V usage is TRBV27 and J usage is TRBJ1-5; perhaps TRBD1 as D (5 bases). V gave up 4 bases and J gave up 3 bases, with 7 bases separating them. Germline loops: CDR1 MNHEY, CDR2 SMNVEV (reference sequence). The CDR3 has 13 amino acids. In DNA, the CDR3 is TGTGCCAGCAGTTGGGGGGTCAATCAGCCCCAGCATTTT. It translates to CASSWGVNQPQHF.

V gene TRBV15 combines with J gene TRBJ2-2, with TRBD2 matching over 11 bases. The CDR3 spans 16 residues. Germline lookup yields CDR1 LNHNV and CDR2 YYDKDF (reference sequence). V lost 0 bases, J lost 11 bases, and 8 bases stayed unmatched. CDR3 sequence reads: CATSRDSLAGEGELFF. CDR3 in DNA: TGTGCCACCAGCAGAGATTCACTAGCGGGAGAAGGAGAGCTGTTTTTT. Filled out from reference TRBV15 and TRBJ2-2, the complete variable domain reads DAMVIQNPRYQVTQFGKPVTLSCSQTLNHNVMYWYQQKSSQAPKLLFHYYDKDFNNEADTPDNFQSRRPNTSFCFLDIRSPGLGDTAMYLCATSRDSLAGEGELFFGEGSRLTVL.

The genes are TRBV30 and TRBJ2-6; 10 bases fit TRBD1. This CDR3 spans 18 amino acids. The V segment lost 2 bases and the J segment 2 bases; nucleotides outside the gene matches: 9. Germline loops: CDR1 GTSNPN, CDR2 SVGIG (reference sequence). CDR3 DNA: TGTGCCTGGAGTCCGGGACAGGGGCTCTCTCCTGGGGCCAACGTCCTGACTTTC. It specifies CAWSPGQGLSPGANVLTF.

This rearrangement joins TRBV11-3 to TRBJ2-1; D not resolved. The length of the CDR3 is 13 residues. CDR1 is SGHNT, CDR2 YENEEA, per germline. V was pared by 8 bases and J by 7 bases, with 15 bases between. The CDR3 bases are TGTGCCAGCGGTCCGAAAGGGTGGAATGAGCAGTTCTTC. It codes for CASGPKGWNEQFF. The entire variable domain, with the rest obtained from reference TRBV11-3 and TRBJ2-1, is as follows: EAGVVQSPRYKIIEKKQPVAFWCNPISGHNTLYWYLQNLGQGPELLIRYENEEAVDDSQLPKDRFSAERLKGVDSTLKIQPAELGDSAVYLCASGPKGWNEQFFGPGTRLTVL.

The rearrangement joins TRBV5-6 to TRBJ2-2, with 15 bases that match TRBD2. Germline CDR1 is SGHDT and CDR2 is YYEEEE. The CDR3 length is 17 residues. With V trimmed by 4 bases and J by 5 bases, 6 bases remained unmatched. CDR3 bases: TGTGCCAGCAGCCGGGGACTAGCGGGAGGTCGAACCGGGGAGCTGTTTTTT. Translated, it gives CASSRGLAGGRTGELFF.

The chain uses TRBV14 and TRBJ2-1; TRBD2 matches 11 bases. CDR1 and CDR2 from the germline V gene are SGHDN and FVKESK. V shed 2 bases, J shed 2 bases, and the junction held 5 bases outside the gene matches. The CDR3 is 17 amino acids. The CDR3 sequence is CASSQSLSGRAYNEQFF. CDR3 bases: TGTGCCAGCAGCCAATCCCTTAGCGGGAGGGCCTACAATGAGCAGTTCTTC.

This chain links TRBV7-9 with TRBJ1-5, with 7 bases that match TRBD1. Germline CDR1 reads SEHNR; CDR2 reads FQNEAQ (reference sequence). V shed 3 bases, J shed 6 bases, and the junction held 8 bases outside the gene matches. This CDR3 has 15 residues. CDR3 DNA: TGTGCCAGCAGCTTGACAGGGCGCGGGATTCAGCCCCAGCATTTT. Translating it yields CASSLTGRGIQPQHF. The whole variable domain, filled in from reference TRBV7-9 and TRBJ1-5, reads DTGVSQNPRHKITKRGQNVTFRCDPISEHNRLYWYRQTLGQGPEFLTYFQNEAQLEKSRLLSDRFSAERPKGSFSTLEIQRTEQGDSAMYLCASSLTGRGIQPQHFGDGTRLSIL.

The V gene is TRBV9, the J gene TRBJ1-2; 7 bases map to TRBD1. V shed 3 bases, J shed 7 bases, and the junction held 9 bases outside the gene matches. CDR1 is SGDLS and CDR2 is YYNGEE in the germline V gene. This CDR3 has 14 residues. The CDR3 protein is CASSGFRGGGGYTF. CDR3 sequence (DNA): TGTGCCAGCAGCGGCTTCAGGGGGGGAGGTGGCTACACCTTC.

This chain links TRBV5-5 with TRBJ2-7; the D is unclear. Germline CDR1 is SGHKS and CDR2 is YYEKEE (reference sequence). The CDR3 length is 13 residues. V was trimmed by 6 bases and J by 6 bases, leaving 16 bases between them. CDR3 loop: CASILVPPGEQYF. The CDR3 DNA sequence: TGTGCCAGCATCCTGGTTCCCCCAGGCGAGCAGTACTTC.